Below are 6 T cell receptor beta chains sequenced from a single sample in a study of shared clonotypes between healthy human individuals. Sequencing used immunoSEQ multiplex PCR; TCRdb keeps in-frame clones, though not all of them. The sample includes about 490,000 clones, approximately 80% seen only once; the top ten take 10% to 15%. Source material: PBMCs. These receptors were obtained from a woman aged 40-49 years in good health. Some clones in this sample may be carry-over from other donors' samples.

The sample holds many counts of this clone. J is TRBJ2-7 and V is TRBV5-5; D is undetermined. Germline V gene data show CDR1 as SGHKS and CDR2 as YYEKEE (reference sequence). V gave up 3 bases and J gave up 7 bases, with 14 bases separating them. The CDR3 sequence is 13 residues long. The CDR3 here is CASSSAPGREQYF. The CDR3 DNA reads as TGTGCCAGCAGCTCGGCCCCCGGAAGGGAGCAGTACTTC.

This clone showed up just a few times. The V and J genes are TRBV28 and TRBJ1-1; D is perhaps TRBD1 (6 bases). From germline, CDR1 is MDHEN and CDR2 SYDVKM. V lost 6 bases, J lost 4 bases, and 15 bases lay in between. CDR3 length: 14 residues. CDR3 in amino acids: CASRTGRSFTEAFF. In nucleotides, the CDR3 is TGTGCCAGCAGAACAGGGAGGTCTTTCACTGAAGCTTTCTTT.

DNA for the CDR3: TGTGCCAGCAGCGCCCGGCTTGACAATCAGCCCCAGCATTTT. Translation: CASSARLDNQPQHF. This chain connects TRBV6-4 to TRBJ1-5; unclear D gene. The CDR3 runs to 14 residues. The germline V gene encodes CDR1 MRHNA and CDR2 SNTAGT. The germline V and J ends were trimmed by 6 bases and 3 bases, with 12 bases remaining between them.

This sequence joins TRBV11-1 and TRBJ1-2; D gene uncertain. The CDR3 length is 14 residues. The V and J ends lost 6 bases and 6 bases respectively, with 17 bases between them. CDR1 and CDR2 (germline): SGHAT, FQDESV (reference sequence). CDR3 nucleotide sequence: TGTGCCAGCAGACCCGTCCGGGTGAGCGATGGCTACACCTTC. This sequence encodes CASRPVRVSDGYTF.

There are a few counts of this clone. This chain links TRBV7-9 with TRBJ1-4, with TRBD1 matching 10 bases. The length of the CDR3 is 16 residues. Trimming cost V 5 bases and J 6 bases; bases outside gene matches: 9. From germline, CDR1 is SEHNR and CDR2 FQNEAQ (reference sequence). The CDR3 nucleotides are TGTGCCAGCAGCGATTTCTCCGGGACAGGGGATGAAAAACTGTTTTTT. Protein product: CASSDFSGTGDEKLFF.

V and J are TRBV5-6 and TRBJ1-2; 7 nucleotides line up with TRBD1. Unmatched junction bases numbered 6, after V lost 2 bases and J lost 5 bases. Per germline, CDR1 SGHDT and CDR2 YYEEEE. The CDR3 extends over 14 amino acids. CDR3: CASSFGQAYYGYTF. For the CDR3, the DNA is TGTGCCAGCAGCTTCGGACAGGCATATTATGGCTACACCTTC.